This T cell receptor beta chain was sequenced for a study of blood T cell repertoires in COVID-19. For the study at large: The United States, Italy and Spain provided the acute and convalescent COVID-19 samples. T cells, B-cell-depleted T cells, or PBMCs provided the cDNA or gDNA that served as material.

CDR1 and CDR2 (germline): SGHDT, YYEEEE. The ends lost 4 bases at V and 7 bases at J; junction bases unmatched: 5. The CDR3 totals 14 residues. Study processing details: Cell counts per sample came from amplifying reference gene primers. Some clones are missing from TCRdb's copy, which holds only in-frame ones; the method was immunoSEQ multiplex PCR. V and J calls and clone size are copied from that table; D and trimming were computed from the DNA. The table lists around 200,000 clones, approximately 91% of them singletons, with about 1.1% in the top ten. The sample consisted of peripheral blood. The genes are TRBV5-6 and TRBJ1-6, with TRBD1 matching 7 bases. This TCR was recovered from a man aged 25 to 40 with acute or convalescent COVID-19. This chain's CDR3 is CASSRRDRNSPLHF. In DNA form, the CDR3 reads TGTGCCAGCAGCCGCCGGGACAGAAATTCACCCCTCCACTTT.